The 12 T cell receptor beta chains below all came from one sample that was sequenced in a study of T cell responses to AZD1222 COVID-19 vaccine. TCRdb's copy holds only in-frame clones and misses some; the assay was immunoSEQ multiplex PCR. The sample includes about 110,000 clones, roughly 90% of them seen just once. The sample here was peripheral blood, taken 28 days after the second AZD1222 dose. These receptors were collected from an adult who received the AZD1222 COVID-19 vaccine.

CDR3 nucleotide sequence: TGTGCCAGCAGCCCCGGCGGGGTTCCAACTAATGAAAAACTGTTTTTT. Amino acid sequence: CASSPGGVPTNEKLFF. J is TRBJ1-4 and V is TRBV3-1 (or the pseudogene TRBV3-2); D is undetermined. Trimming stripped 4 bases from V and 0 bases from J, with 12 bases between. The CDR3 covers 16 residues. CDR1 LGHDT and CDR2 YNNKEL come from the germline V gene (reference sequence).

The chain uses TRBV19 and TRBJ1-2; D may be TRBD1 (5 bases). V was pared by 6 bases and J by 2 bases, with 7 bases between. The CDR3 has 12 amino acids. The germline V gene encodes CDR1 LNHDA and CDR2 SQIVND (reference sequence). CDR3: CASRWDNYGYTF. DNA for the CDR3: TGTGCCAGTAGGTGGGACAACTATGGCTACACCTTC.

The table lists this clone with a count of one. The J gene is TRBJ1-1, the V gene TRBV7-9, with unresolved D. Germline V gives CDR1 SEHNR, CDR2 FQNEAQ (reference sequence). V shed 10 bases and J shed 6 bases, with 18 bases lying between them. This CDR3 contains 13 residues. Written as DNA, the CDR3 is TGTGCCACCACGGGCCCCGGACGGGCTGAAGCTTTCTTT. Protein product: CATTGPGRAEAFF.

The gene calls are TRBV18 and TRBJ1-1; D may be TRBD1 (5 bases). V lost 6 bases and J lost 4, with 18 bases in between. The CDR3 extends over 15 amino acids. Germline values: CDR1 KGHSH, CDR2 LQKENI. CDR3 DNA sequence: TGTGCCAGCTCGCCCCAGCTCGACAGAGGCACTGAAGCTTTCTTT. It yields the protein CASSPQLDRGTEAFF.

The V and J genes are TRBV10-2 and TRBJ1-2; D gene ambiguous. The germline V gene has CDR1 WSHSY and CDR2 SAAADI. This CDR3 comprises 12 residues. Trimming shortened V by 3 bases and J by 10 bases, and 12 bases separated the two germline ends. For the CDR3, the DNA is TGCGCCAGCAGTGATTTCACAGTGGCCTACACCTTC. Translating it yields CASSDFTVAYTF.

The chain links TRBV4-1 to TRBJ2-5, with D perhaps TRBD2 (6 bases). V lost 0 bases and J 5 bases, leaving 10 bases between the germline ends. This CDR3 spans 14 amino acids. Germline lookup yields CDR1 MGHRA and CDR2 YSYEKL. CDR3 sequence: CASSQDGGRETQYF. DNA for the CDR3: TGCGCCAGCAGCCAAGACGGGGGAAGGGAGACCCAGTACTTC.

The sample holds a few counts of this clone. The chain recombines TRBV27 with TRBJ2-7; 7 nucleotides align to TRBD1. Trimming at V came to 8 bases and at J to 2 bases, leaving 12 bases not matched to a gene. CDR1 MNHEY and CDR2 SMNVEV come from the germline V gene (reference sequence). The CDR3 spans 15 residues. The CDR3 spells CASPTGAFITYEQYF. The CDR3 DNA reads as TGTGCCAGCCCAACAGGGGCCTTCATCACCTACGAGCAGTACTTC.

V gene TRBV3-1 (or the pseudogene TRBV3-2) combines with J gene TRBJ1-5; D ambiguous. Germline values: CDR1 LGHDT, CDR2 YNNKEL (reference sequence). V shed 1 base and J shed 0 bases, with 4 bases lying between them. CDR3 size: 14 residues. CDR3 protein: CASSQVDSNQPQHF. CDR3 DNA sequence: TGTGCCAGCAGCCAAGTTGATAGCAATCAGCCCCAGCATTTT.

The chain employs TRBV14 and TRBJ2-7, with TRBD1 identical over 11 bases. V was clipped by 4 bases and J by 9 bases; unmatched bases: 5. Per germline, CDR1 SGHDN and CDR2 FVKESK. This CDR3 has 13 amino acids. The CDR3 reads CASSRGTGGAQYF. For the CDR3, the DNA is TGTGCCAGCAGCCGAGGGACAGGGGGTGCGCAGTACTTC.

The J gene is TRBJ1-4, the V gene TRBV7-2, with D maybe TRBD1 (5 bases). The germline V gene has CDR1 SGHTA and CDR2 FQGNSA. The CDR3 length is 15 residues. V dropped 5 bases and J dropped 8 bases, with 18 bases sitting between them. CDR3 coding DNA: TGTGCCAGCAGCCAAATACGAGGGGCCGGGGAAAAACTGTTTTTT. Translated, it gives CASSQIRGAGEKLFF.

J is TRBJ1-4 and V is TRBV14, with D maybe TRBD1 (6 bases). The germline CDR1 and CDR2 sequences are SGHDN and FVKESK. Between the trimmed V and J ends, which lost 4 bases and 8 bases, there was a span of 17 bases. This CDR3 contains 15 residues. The CDR3 region has the DNA TGTGCCAGCAGCCTTCGGACAGTCGGAGTGGAAAAACTGTTTTTT. This sequence encodes CASSLRTVGVEKLFF.

The J gene is TRBJ1-2, the V gene TRBV5-1; possibly TRBD1 for D (5 bases). The CDR3 loop spans 16 amino acids. Trimming took off 4 bases at V and 4 bases at J, with 20 bases between the two ends. Germline assignment: CDR1 SGHRS and CDR2 YFSETQ. DNA of the CDR3: TGCGCCAGCAGCCTATGGGACGGCCGCTCGGGCTATGGCTACACCTTC. Its translation is CASSLWDGRSGYGYTF.